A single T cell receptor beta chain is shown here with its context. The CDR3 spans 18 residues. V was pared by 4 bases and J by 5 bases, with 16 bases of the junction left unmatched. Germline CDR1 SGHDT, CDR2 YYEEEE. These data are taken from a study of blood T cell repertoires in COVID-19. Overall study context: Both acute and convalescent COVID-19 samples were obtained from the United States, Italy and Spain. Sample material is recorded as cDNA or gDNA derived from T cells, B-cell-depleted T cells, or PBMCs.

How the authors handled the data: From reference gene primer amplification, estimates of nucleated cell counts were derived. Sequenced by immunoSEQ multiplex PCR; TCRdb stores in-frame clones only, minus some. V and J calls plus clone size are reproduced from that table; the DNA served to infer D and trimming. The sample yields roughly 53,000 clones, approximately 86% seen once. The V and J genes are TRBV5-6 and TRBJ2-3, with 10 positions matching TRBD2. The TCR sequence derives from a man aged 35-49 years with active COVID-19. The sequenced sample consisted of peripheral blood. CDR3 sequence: CASSPPASGSLSGDTQYF. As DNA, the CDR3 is TGTGCCAGCAGCCCTCCCGCTAGCGGGAGCCTCTCCGGAGATACGCAGTATTTT.